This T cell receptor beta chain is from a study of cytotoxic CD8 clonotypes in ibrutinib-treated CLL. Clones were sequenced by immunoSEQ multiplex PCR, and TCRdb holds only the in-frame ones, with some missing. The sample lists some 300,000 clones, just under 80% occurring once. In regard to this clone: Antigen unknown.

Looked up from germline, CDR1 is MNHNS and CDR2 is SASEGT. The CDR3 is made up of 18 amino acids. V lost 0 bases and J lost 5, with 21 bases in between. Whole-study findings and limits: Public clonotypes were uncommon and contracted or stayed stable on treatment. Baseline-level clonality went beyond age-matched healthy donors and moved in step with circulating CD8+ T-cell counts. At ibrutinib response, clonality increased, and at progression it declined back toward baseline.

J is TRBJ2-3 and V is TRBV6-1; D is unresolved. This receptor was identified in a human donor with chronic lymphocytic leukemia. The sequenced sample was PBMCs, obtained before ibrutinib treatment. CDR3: CASSEAWFYSPKVDTQYF. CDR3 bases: TGTGCCAGCAGTGAAGCGTGGTTTTACAGTCCGAAGGTAGATACGCAGTATTTT.